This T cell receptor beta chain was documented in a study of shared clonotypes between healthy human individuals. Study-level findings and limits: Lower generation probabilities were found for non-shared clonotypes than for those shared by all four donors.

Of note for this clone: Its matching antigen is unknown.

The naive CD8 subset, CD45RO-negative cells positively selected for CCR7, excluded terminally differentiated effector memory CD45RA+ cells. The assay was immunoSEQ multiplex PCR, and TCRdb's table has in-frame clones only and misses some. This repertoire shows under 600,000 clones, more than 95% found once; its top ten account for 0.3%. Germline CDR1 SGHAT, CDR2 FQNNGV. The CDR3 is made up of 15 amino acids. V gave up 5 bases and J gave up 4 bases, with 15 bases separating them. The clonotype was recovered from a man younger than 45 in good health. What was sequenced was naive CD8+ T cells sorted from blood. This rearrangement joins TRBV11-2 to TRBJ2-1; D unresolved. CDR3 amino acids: CASSSASPTYNEQFF. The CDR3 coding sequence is TGTGCCAGCAGCAGTGCGTCCCCTACATACAATGAGCAGTTCTTC.